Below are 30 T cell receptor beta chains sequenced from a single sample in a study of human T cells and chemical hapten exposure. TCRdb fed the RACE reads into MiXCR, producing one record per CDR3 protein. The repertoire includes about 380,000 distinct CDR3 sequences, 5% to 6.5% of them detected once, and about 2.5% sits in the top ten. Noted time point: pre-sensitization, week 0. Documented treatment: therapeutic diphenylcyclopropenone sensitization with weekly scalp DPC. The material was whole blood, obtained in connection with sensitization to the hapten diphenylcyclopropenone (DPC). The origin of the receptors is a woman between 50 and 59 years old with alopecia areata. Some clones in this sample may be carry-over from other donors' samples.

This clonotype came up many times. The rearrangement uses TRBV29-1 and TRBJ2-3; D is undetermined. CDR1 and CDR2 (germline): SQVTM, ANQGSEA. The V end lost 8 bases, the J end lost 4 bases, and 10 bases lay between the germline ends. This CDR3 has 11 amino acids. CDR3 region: CSTMGSDTQYF. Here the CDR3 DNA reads TGCAGCACCATGGGATCAGATACGCAGTATTTT.

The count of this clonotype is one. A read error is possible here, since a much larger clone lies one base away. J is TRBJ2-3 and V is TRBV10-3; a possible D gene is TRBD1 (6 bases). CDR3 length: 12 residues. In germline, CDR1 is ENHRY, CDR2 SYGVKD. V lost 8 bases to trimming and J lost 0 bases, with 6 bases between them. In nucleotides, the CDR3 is TGTGCCATCGACAGGAGCACAGATACGCAGTATTTT. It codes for CAIDRSTDTQYF.

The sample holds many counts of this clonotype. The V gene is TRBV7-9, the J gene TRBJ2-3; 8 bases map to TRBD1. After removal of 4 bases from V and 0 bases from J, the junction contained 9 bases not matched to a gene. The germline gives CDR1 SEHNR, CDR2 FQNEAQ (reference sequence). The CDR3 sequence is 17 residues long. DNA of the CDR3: TGTGCCAGCAGCTCCGGACAGGGAGTATCTAGCACAGATACGCAGTATTTT. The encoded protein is CASSSGQGVSSTDTQYF.

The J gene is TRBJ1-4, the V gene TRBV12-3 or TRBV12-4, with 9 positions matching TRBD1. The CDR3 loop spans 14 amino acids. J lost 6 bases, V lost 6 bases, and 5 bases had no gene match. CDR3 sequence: CASRLGQGYEKLFF. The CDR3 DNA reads TGTGCCAGCAGGCTGGGACAGGGATATGAAAAACTGTTTTTT.

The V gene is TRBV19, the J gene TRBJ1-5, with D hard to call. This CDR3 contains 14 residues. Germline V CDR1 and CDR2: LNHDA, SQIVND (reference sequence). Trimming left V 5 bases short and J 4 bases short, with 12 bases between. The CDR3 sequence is CASSENSLNQPQHF. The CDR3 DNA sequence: TGTGCCAGTAGTGAAAACTCTTTAAATCAGCCCCAGCATTTT.

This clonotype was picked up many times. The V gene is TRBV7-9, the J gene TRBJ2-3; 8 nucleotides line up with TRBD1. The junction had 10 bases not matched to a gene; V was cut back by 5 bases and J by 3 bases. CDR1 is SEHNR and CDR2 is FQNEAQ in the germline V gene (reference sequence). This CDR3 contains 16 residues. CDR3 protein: CASSPPGGAETDTQYF. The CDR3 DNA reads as TGTGCCAGCAGCCCCCCAGGGGGCGCCGAGACAGATACGCAGTATTTT.

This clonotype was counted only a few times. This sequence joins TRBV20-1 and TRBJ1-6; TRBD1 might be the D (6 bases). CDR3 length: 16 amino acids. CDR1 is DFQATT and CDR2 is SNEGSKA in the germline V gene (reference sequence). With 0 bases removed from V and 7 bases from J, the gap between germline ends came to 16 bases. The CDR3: CSARDNPRGANSPLHF. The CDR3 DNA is TGCAGTGCTAGAGATAATCCGCGGGGGGCGAATTCACCCCTCCACTTT.

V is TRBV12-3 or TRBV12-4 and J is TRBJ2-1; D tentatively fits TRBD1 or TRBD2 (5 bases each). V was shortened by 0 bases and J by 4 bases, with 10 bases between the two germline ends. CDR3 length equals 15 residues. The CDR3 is CASSLAGTVYNEQFF. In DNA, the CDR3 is TGTGCCAGCAGTTTAGCCGGGACGGTATACAATGAGCAGTTCTTC.

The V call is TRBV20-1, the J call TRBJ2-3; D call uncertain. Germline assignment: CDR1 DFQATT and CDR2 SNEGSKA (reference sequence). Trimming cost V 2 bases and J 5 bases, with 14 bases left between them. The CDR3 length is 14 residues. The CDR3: CSARYGGPRDTQYF. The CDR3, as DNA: TGCAGTGCTAGATACGGCGGTCCGAGAGATACGCAGTATTTT.

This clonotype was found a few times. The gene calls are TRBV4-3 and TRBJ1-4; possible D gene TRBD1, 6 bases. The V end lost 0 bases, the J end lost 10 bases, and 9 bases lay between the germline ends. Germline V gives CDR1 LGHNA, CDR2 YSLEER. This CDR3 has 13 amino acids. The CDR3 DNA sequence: TGCGCCAGCAGCCAAGAAGGGGGAGGAAAACTGTTTTTT. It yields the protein CASSQEGGGKLFF.

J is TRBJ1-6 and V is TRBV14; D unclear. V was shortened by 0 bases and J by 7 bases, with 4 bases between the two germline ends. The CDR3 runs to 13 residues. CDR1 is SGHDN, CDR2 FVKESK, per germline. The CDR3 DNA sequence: TGTGCCAGCAGCCAAGACGAGAATTCACCCCTCCACTTT. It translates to CASSQDENSPLHF. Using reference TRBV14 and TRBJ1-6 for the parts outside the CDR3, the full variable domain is EAGVTQFPSHSVIEKGQTVTLRCDPISGHDNLYWYRRVMGKEIKFLLHFVKESKQDESGMPNNRFLAERTGGTYSTLKVQPAELEDSGVYFCASSQDENSPLHFGNGTRLTVT.

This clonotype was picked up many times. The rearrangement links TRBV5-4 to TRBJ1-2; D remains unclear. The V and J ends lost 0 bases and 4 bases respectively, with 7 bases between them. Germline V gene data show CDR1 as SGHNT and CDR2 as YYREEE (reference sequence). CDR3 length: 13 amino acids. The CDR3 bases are TGTGCCAGCAGCTTGGGGGCCAGCTATGGCTACACCTTC. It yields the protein CASSLGASYGYTF.

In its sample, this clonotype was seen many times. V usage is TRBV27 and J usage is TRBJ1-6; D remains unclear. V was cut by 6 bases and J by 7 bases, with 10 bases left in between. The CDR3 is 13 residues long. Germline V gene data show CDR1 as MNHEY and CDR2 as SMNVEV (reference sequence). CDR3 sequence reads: CASSLLGNSPLHF. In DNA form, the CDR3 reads TGTGCCAGCAGCCTTCTCGGAAATTCACCCCTCCACTTT.

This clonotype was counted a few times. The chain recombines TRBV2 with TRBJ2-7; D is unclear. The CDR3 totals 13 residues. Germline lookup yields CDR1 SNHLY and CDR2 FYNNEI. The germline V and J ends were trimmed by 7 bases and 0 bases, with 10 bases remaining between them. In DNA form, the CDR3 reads TGTGCCAGCACCGGTCTGAGCTCCTACGAGCAGTACTTC. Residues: CASTGLSSYEQYF.

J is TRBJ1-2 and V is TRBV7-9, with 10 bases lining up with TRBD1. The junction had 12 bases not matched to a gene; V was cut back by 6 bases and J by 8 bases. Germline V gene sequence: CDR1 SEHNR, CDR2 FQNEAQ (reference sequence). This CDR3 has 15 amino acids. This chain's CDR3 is CASSSLTGGPEGYTF. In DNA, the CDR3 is TGTGCCAGCAGTTCCCTGACAGGGGGCCCCGAAGGCTACACCTTC.

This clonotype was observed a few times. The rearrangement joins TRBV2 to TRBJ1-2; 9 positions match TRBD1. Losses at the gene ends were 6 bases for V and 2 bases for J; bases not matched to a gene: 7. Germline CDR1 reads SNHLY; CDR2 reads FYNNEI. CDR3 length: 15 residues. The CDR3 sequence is CASRGDRGWNYGYTF. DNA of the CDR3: TGTGCCAGCAGGGGAGACAGGGGGTGGAACTATGGCTACACCTTC.

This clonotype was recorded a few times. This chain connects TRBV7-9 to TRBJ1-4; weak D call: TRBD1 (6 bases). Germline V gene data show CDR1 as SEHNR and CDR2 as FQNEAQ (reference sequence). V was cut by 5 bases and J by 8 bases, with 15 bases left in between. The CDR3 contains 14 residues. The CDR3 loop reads CASSPPAGQEKLFF. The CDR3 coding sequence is TGTGCCAGCAGCCCCCCGGCCGGACAGGAAAAACTGTTTTTT.

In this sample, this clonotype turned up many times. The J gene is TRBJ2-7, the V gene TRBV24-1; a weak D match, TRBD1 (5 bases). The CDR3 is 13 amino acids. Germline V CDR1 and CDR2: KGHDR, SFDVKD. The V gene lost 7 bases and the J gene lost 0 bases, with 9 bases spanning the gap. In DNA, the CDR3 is TGTGCCACCAGCCCGACAGACTCCTACGAGCAGTACTTC. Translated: CATSPTDSYEQYF.

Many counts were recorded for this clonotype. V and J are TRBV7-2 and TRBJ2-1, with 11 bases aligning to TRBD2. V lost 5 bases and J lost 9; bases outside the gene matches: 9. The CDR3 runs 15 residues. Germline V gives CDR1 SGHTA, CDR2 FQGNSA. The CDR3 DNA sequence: TGTGCCAGCAGCCTTAGGACTAGCGGGTTGATTGAGCAGTTCTTC. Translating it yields CASSLRTSGLIEQFF.

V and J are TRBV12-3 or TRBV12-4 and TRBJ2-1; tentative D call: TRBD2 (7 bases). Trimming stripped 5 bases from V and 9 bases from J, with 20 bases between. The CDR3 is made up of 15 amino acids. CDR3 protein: CASSPYSGGPSEQFF. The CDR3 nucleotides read TGTGCCAGCAGTCCGTATTCCGGGGGGCCCAGTGAGCAGTTCTTC.

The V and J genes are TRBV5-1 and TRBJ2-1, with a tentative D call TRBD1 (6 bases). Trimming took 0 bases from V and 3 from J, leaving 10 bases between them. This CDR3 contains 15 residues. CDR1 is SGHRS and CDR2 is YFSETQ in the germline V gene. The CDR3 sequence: CASSLEGDDYNEQFF. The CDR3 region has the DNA TGCGCCAGCAGCTTGGAGGGGGACGACTACAATGAGCAGTTCTTC. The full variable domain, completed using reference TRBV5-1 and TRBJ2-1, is KAGVTQTPRYLIKTRGQQVTLSCSPISGHRSVSWYQQTPGQGLQFLFEYFSETQRNKGNFPGRFSGRQFSNSRSEMNVSTLELGDSALYLCASSLEGDDYNEQFFGPGTRLTVL.

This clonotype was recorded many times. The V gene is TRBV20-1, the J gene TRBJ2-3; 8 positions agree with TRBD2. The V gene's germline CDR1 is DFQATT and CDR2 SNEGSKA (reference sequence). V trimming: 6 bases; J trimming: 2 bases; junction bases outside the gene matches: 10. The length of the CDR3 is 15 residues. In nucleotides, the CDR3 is TGCAGTGCCTGTCAGGGAGCGGGGGTCACAGATACGCAGTATTTT. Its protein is CSACQGAGVTDTQYF.

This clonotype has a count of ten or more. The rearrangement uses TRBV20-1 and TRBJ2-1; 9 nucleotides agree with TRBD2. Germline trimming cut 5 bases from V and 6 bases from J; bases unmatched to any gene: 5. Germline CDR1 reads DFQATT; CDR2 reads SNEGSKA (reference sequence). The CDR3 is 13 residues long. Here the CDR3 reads CSADPTSGNEQFF. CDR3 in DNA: TGCAGTGCTGACCCGACTAGCGGCAATGAGCAGTTCTTC.

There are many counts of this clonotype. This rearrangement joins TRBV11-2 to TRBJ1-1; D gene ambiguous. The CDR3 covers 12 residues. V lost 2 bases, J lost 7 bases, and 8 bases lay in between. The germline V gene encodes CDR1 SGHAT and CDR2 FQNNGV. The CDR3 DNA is TGTGCCAGCAGCTTACCAGGCCATGAAGCTTTCTTT. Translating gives CASSLPGHEAFF.

The CDR3 region is CASSLGRGTGYGYTF. Here the CDR3 DNA reads TGTGCCAGCAGTTTAGGTAGGGGCACGGGATATGGCTACACCTTC. This rearrangement joins TRBV12-3 or TRBV12-4 to TRBJ1-2; tentative D call: TRBD1 (5 bases). This CDR3 has 15 residues. The V end was cut by 1 base, the J end by 5 bases, with 14 bases between.

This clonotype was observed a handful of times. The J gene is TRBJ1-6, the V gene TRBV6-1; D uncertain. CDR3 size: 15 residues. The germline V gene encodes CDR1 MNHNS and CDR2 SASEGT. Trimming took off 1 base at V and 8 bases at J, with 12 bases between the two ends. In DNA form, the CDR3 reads TGTGCCAGCAGTGAAGATGGCCTGTGGGATTCACCCCTCCACTTT. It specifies CASSEDGLWDSPLHF.

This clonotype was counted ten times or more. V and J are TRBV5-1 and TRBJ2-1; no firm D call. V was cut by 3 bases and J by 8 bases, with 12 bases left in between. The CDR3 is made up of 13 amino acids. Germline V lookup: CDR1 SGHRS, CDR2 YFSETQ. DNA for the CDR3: TGCGCCAGCAGCTCCCTACAGTCGGATGAGCAGTTCTTC. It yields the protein CASSSLQSDEQFF.

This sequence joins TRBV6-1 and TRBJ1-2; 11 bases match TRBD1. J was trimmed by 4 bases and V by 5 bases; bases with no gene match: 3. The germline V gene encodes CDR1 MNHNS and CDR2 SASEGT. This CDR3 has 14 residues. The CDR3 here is CASSRDRGSYGYTF. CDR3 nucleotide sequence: TGTGCCAGCAGTAGGGACAGGGGGTCCTATGGCTACACCTTC.

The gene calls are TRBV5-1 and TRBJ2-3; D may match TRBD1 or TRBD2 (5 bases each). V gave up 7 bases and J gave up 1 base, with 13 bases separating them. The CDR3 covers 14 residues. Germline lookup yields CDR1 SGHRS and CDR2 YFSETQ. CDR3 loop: CASGRDRGTDTQYF. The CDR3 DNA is TGCGCCAGCGGCCGGGACCGAGGCACAGATACGCAGTATTTT.

The CDR3 DNA reads TGTGCTAGTGGTTTGGGGACTCCGGGAGAGCAGTTCTTC. It translates to CASGLGTPGEQFF. The chain is built from TRBV12-5 and TRBJ2-1, with D possibly being TRBD2 (5 bases). The CDR3 is 13 residues long. V was trimmed by 1 base and J by 10 bases, leaving 11 bases between them. From germline, CDR1 is LGHNT and CDR2 FRNRAP. Together with reference TRBV12-5 and TRBJ2-1, the CDR3 gives the full variable domain: DARVTQTPRHKVTEMGQEVTMRCQPILGHNTVFWYRQTMMQGLELLAYFRNRAPLDDSGMPKDRFSAEMPDATLATLKIQPSEPRDSAVYFCASGLGTPGEQFFGPGTRLTVL.